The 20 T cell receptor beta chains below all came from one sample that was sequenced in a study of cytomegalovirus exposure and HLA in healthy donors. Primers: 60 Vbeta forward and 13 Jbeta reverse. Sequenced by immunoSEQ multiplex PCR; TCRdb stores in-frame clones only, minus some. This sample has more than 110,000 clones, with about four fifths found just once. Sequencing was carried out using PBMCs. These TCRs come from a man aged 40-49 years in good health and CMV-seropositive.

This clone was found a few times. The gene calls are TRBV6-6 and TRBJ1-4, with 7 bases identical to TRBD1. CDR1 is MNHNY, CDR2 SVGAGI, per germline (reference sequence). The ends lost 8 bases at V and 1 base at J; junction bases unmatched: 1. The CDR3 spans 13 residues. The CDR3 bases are TGTGCCAGCCACAGGGGAACTAATGAAAAACTGTTTTTT. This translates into CASHRGTNEKLFF.

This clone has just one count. The CDR3 sequence is CASSQGTGGAWAKNIQYF. The CDR3 DNA reads as TGCGCCAGCAGCCAAGGGACAGGGGGCGCTTGGGCCAAAAACATTCAGTACTTC. This chain connects TRBV4-1 to TRBJ2-4, with 11 bases identical to TRBD1. The CDR3 loop spans 18 amino acids. Germline-derived CDR1 and CDR2 are MGHRA and YSYEKL. The trim removed 1 base at V and 1 base at J, leaving 6 bases unmatched.

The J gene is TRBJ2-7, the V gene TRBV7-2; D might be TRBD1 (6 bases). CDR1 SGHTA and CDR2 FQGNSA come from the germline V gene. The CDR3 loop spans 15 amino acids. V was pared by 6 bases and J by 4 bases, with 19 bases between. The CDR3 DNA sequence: TGTGCCAGCAGATACGTACAGGGTTCTGGGTACGAGCAGTACTTC. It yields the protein CASRYVQGSGYEQYF. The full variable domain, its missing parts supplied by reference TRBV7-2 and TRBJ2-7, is GAGVSQSPSNKVTEKGKDVELRCDPISGHTALYWYRQSLGQGLEFLIYFQGNSAPDKSGLPSDRFSAERTGGSVSTLTIQRTQQEDSAVYLCASRYVQGSGYEQYFGPGTRLTVT.

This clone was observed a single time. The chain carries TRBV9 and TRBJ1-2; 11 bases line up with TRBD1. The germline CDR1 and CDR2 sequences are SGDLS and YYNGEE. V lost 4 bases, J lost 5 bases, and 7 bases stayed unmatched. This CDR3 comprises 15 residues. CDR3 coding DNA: TGTGCCAGCAGCCCAACGGGACAGGGGGTTTATGGCTACACCTTC. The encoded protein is CASSPTGQGVYGYTF.

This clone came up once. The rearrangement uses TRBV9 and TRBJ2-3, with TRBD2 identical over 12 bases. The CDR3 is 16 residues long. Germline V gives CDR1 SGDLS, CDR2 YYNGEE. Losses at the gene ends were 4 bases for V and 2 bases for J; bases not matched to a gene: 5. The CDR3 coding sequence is TGTGCCAGCAGCCTCGGACTAGCGGGACCCACAGATACGCAGTATTTT. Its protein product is CASSLGLAGPTDTQYF.

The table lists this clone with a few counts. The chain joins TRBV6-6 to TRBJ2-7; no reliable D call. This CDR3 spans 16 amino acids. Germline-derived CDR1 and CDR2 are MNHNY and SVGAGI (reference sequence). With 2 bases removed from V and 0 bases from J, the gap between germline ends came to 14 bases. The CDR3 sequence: CASSYGSQRSSYEQYF. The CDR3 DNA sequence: TGTGCCAGCAGTTACGGCTCACAAAGAAGCTCCTACGAGCAGTACTTC.

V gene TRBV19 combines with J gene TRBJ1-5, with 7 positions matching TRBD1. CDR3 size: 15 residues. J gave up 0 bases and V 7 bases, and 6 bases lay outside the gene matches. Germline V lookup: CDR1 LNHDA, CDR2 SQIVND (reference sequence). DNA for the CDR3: TGTGCCAGTACAGCAGGGGGGTTTAGCAATCAGCCCCAGCATTTT. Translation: CASTAGGFSNQPQHF.

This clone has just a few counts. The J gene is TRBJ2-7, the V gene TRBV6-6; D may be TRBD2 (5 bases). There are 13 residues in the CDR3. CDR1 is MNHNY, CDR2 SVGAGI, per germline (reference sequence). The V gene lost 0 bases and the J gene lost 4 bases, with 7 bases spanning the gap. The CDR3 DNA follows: TGTGCCAGCAGTTACTCGAGAGGGTACGAGCAGTACTTC. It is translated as CASSYSRGYEQYF.

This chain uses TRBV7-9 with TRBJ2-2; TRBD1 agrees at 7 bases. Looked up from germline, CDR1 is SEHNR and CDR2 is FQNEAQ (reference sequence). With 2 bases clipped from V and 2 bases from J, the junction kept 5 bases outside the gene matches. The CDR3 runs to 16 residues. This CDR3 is CASSLPGQLNTGELFF. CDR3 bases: TGTGCCAGCAGCTTACCGGGACAGCTAAACACCGGGGAGCTGTTTTTT.

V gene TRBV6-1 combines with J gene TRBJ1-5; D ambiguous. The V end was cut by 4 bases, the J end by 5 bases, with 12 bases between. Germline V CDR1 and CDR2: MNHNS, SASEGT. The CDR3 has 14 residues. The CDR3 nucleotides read TGTGCCAGCAGTGCAAGAGGAATTCATCAGCCCCAGCATTTT. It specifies CASSARGIHQPQHF.

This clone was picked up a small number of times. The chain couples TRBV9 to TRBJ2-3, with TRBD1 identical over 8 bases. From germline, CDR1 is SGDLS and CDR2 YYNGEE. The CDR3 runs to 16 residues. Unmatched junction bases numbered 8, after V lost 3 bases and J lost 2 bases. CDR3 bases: TGTGCCAGCAGCGCCCAAGGGGGACAGGTCACAGATACGCAGTATTTT. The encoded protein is CASSAQGGQVTDTQYF.

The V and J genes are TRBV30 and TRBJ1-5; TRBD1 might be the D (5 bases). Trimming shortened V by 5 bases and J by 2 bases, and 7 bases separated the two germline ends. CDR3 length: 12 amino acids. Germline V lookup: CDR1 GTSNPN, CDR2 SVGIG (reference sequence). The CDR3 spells CAWGAGNQPQHF. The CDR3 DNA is TGTGCCTGGGGGGCTGGCAATCAGCCCCAGCATTTT.

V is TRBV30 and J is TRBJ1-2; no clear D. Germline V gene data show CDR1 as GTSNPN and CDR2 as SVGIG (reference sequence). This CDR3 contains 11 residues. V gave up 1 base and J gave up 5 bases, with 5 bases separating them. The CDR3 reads CAWSGGYGYTF. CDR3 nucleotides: TGTGCCTGGAGTGGAGGGTATGGCTACACCTTC.

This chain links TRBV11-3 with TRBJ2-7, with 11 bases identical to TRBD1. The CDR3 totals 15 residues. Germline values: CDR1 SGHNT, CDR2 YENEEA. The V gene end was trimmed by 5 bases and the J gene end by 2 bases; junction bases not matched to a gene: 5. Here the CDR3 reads CASSAPGQGAYEQYF. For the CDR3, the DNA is TGTGCCAGCAGCGCGCCGGGACAGGGGGCCTACGAGCAGTACTTC.

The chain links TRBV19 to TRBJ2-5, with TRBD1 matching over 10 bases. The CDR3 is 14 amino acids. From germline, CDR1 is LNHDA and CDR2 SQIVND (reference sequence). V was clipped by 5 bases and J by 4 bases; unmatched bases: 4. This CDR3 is CASSPRTGGETQYF. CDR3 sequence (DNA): TGTGCCAGTAGTCCCCGGACAGGGGGAGAGACCCAGTACTTC.

This chain's CDR3 is CSVADEARHEQYF. For the CDR3, the DNA is TGCAGCGTGGCCGATGAGGCACGGCACGAGCAGTACTTC. The chain employs TRBV29-1 and TRBJ2-7; no definite D call. Germline CDR1 reads SQVTM; CDR2 reads ANQGSEA. The length of the CDR3 is 13 residues. V was cut by 6 bases and J by 5 bases, with 17 bases left in between.

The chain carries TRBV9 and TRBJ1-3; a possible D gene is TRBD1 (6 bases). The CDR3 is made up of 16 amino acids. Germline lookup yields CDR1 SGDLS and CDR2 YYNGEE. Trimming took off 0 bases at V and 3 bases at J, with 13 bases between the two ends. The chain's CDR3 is CASSVGGGVHGNTIYF. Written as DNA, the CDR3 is TGTGCCAGCAGCGTAGGAGGGGGGGTTCATGGAAACACCATATATTTT.

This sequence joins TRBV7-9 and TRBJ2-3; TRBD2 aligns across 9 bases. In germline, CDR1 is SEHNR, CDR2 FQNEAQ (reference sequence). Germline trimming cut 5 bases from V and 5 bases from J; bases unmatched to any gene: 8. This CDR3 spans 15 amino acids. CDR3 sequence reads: CASSLGLASIDTQYF. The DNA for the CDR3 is TGTGCCAGCAGCCTAGGACTAGCGAGTATAGATACGCAGTATTTT. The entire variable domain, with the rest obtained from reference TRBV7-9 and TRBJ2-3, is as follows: DTGVSQNPRHKITKRGQNVTFRCDPISEHNRLYWYRQTLGQGPEFLTYFQNEAQLEKSRLLSDRFSAERPKGSFSTLEIQRTEQGDSAMYLCASSLGLASIDTQYFGPGTRLTVL.

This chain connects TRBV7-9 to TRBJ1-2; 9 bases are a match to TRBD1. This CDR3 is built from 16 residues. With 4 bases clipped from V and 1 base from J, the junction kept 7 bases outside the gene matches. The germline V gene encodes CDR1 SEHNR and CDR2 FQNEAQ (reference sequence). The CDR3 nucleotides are TGTGCCAGCAGCTGGAGGGACAGGGAGTTTAACTATGGCTACACCTTC. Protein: CASSWRDREFNYGYTF.

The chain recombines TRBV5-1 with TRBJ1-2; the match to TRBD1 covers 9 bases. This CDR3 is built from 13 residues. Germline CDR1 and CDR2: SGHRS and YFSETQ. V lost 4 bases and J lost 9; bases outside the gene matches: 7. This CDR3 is CASSTRDRVRYTF. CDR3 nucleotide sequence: TGCGCCAGCAGCACCCGGGACAGGGTACGCTACACCTTC.